The 26 T cell receptor beta chains in this list originate from one sample, sequenced in a study of beta chain features in type 1 diabetes. Their antigens remain unidentified. Isolated RNA was reverse transcribed in full, so expressed TCRB transcripts were sequenced. Assay used: immunoSEQ multiplex PCR; TCRdb lists only in-frame clones, some missing. The sample carries 120,000 to 150,000 clones, about 13% recorded once. The study, taken as a whole, reports: Within each of all four CD4+ subsets, Type 1 diabetes patients had TCRB CDR3s that were moderately but significantly shorter.

Sequencing input: central memory CD4+ T cells from blood. These receptors were collected from a man younger than 35 with type 1 diabetes.

This clone was counted only a few times. This same CDR3 is encoded by further DNA sequences in the sample. This sequence joins TRBV4-2 and TRBJ1-1; D ambiguous. Trimming stripped 0 bases from V and 4 bases from J, with 9 bases between. This CDR3 is 14 amino acids long. The germline V gene encodes CDR1 LGHNA and CDR2 YNFKEQ. Here the CDR3 DNA reads TGTGCCAGCAGCCAAGAGCGAGGGAGCACTGAAGCTTTCTTT. Its translation: CASSQERGSTEAFF.

This clone was detected only a few times. This chain links TRBV19 with TRBJ1-2; D unclear. The CDR3 runs to 12 residues. Germline CDR1 LNHDA, CDR2 SQIVND (reference sequence). Trimming removed 7 bases from V and 8 bases from J, with 14 bases in between. CDR3 nucleotides: TGTGCCAGTACTTTCGATTCTAGAGGCTACACCTTC. It encodes CASTFDSRGYTF.

This clone was found a few times. Other DNA sequences in the same sample also yield this CDR3. The V gene is TRBV15, the J gene TRBJ1-2; D not resolved. This CDR3 comprises 14 residues. V lost 0 bases, J lost 7 bases, and 12 bases lay in between. Germline loops: CDR1 LNHNV, CDR2 YYDKDF (reference sequence). This CDR3 reads CATSRDPVSSGYTF. In DNA, the CDR3 is TGTGCCACCAGCAGAGATCCGGTCTCCTCTGGCTACACCTTC.

This clone was picked up a small number of times. A read error may account for a junction end that differs from germline. The CDR3 region has the DNA TGTGCCTGTAGTGGCTATGGCTACACCTTC. Its protein product is CACSGYGYTF. The chain joins TRBV30 to TRBJ1-2, with unresolved D. The CDR3 spans 10 residues. Germline V gives CDR1 GTSNPN, CDR2 SVGIG (reference sequence).

This clone was counted between two and nine times. V gene TRBV6-5 combines with J gene TRBJ1-2, with 9 bases that match TRBD1. Trimming removed 6 bases from V and 2 bases from J; junction bases left unmatched: 7. The CDR3 loop spans 15 amino acids. Looked up from germline, CDR1 is MNHEY and CDR2 is SVGAGI. The CDR3, as DNA: TGTGCCAGCAGGCTCGACAGGGGGTTGAACTATGGCTACACCTTC. Amino acid sequence: CASRLDRGLNYGYTF.

The V call is TRBV6-6, the J call TRBJ2-7; a possible D gene is TRBD1 (6 bases). V lost 7 bases and J lost 3, with 10 bases in between. Germline lookup yields CDR1 MNHNY and CDR2 SVGAGI (reference sequence). The CDR3 extends over 12 amino acids. The CDR3 region is CASKAGDYEQYF. CDR3 sequence (DNA): TGTGCCAGCAAGGCAGGGGACTACGAGCAGTACTTC.

This clone came up once. J is TRBJ2-3 and V is TRBV2; 8 bases agree with TRBD2. This CDR3 spans 17 amino acids. Germline CDR1 reads SNHLY; CDR2 reads FYNNEI. Unmatched junction bases numbered 7, after V lost 0 bases and J lost 2 bases. CDR3: CASSEADSGVHTDTQYF. DNA of the CDR3: TGTGCCAGCAGTGAAGCTGATAGCGGGGTCCACACAGATACGCAGTATTTT.

The V gene is TRBV6-5, the J gene TRBJ1-2, with D hard to call. The V and J ends lost 6 bases and 2 bases respectively, with 10 bases between them. The CDR3 contains 13 residues. CDR1 and CDR2 (germline): MNHEY, SVGAGI. CDR3 in DNA: TGTGCCAGCAGACCGGACGGGAACTATGGCTACACCTTC. Protein: CASRPDGNYGYTF.

This clone was seen only a few times. The chain couples TRBV14 to TRBJ2-1; no clear D gene. Germline loops: CDR1 SGHDN, CDR2 FVKESK. The CDR3 extends over 13 amino acids. V shed 1 base and J shed 0 bases, with 1 base lying between them. The CDR3, as DNA: TGTGCCAGCAGCCAAGGCTCCTACAATGAGCAGTTCTTC. It yields the protein CASSQGSYNEQFF. Full variable domain (missing parts from reference TRBV14 and TRBJ2-1): EAGVTQFPSHSVIEKGQTVTLRCDPISGHDNLYWYRRVMGKEIKFLLHFVKESKQDESGMPNNRFLAERTGGTYSTLKVQPAELEDSGVYFCASSQGSYNEQFFGPGTRLTVL.

This clone was counted at least ten times. V gene TRBV28 combines with J gene TRBJ1-6; 8 positions match TRBD1. Per the germline V gene, CDR1 is MDHEN and CDR2 is SYDVKM. This CDR3 spans 18 amino acids. The junction had 13 bases not matched to a gene; V was cut back by 5 bases and J by 4 bases. The CDR3, as DNA: TGTGCCAGCAGTGACAGGGGTTTACGGGCGGCGTATAATTCACCCCTCCACTTT. As protein: CASSDRGLRAAYNSPLHF. The full variable domain, in which reference TRBV28 and TRBJ1-6 provide the parts outside the CDR3, is DVKVTQSSRYLVKRTGEKVFLECVQDMDHENMFWYRQDPGLGLRLIYFSYDVKMKEKGDIPEGYSVSREKKERFSLILESASTNQTSMYLCASSDRGLRAAYNSPLHFGNGTRLTVT.

The table lists this clone with a few counts. The chain carries TRBV18 and TRBJ2-1; D is undetermined. The V end lost 3 bases, the J end lost 6 bases, and 15 bases lay between the germline ends. Germline V lookup: CDR1 KGHSH, CDR2 LQKENI. The CDR3 covers 15 residues. CDR3 in amino acids: CASSPPFGGFNEQFF. CDR3 nucleotides: TGTGCCAGCTCACCCCCTTTCGGCGGCTTCAATGAGCAGTTCTTC.

The chain is built from TRBV15 and TRBJ1-3; no firm D call. CDR1 is LNHNV, CDR2 YYDKDF, per germline (reference sequence). The CDR3 spans 15 residues. Trimming removed 1 base at V and 2 bases at J, with 9 bases between. This chain's CDR3 is CATSRGRETGNTIYF. The CDR3 DNA follows: TGTGCCACCAGCAGAGGAAGGGAAACTGGAAACACCATATATTTT.

V gene TRBV9 combines with J gene TRBJ1-1; perhaps TRBD1 as D (5 bases). The CDR3 is made up of 14 amino acids. Germline CDR1 SGDLS, CDR2 YYNGEE. V lost 4 bases and J 0 bases, leaving 10 bases between the germline ends. CDR3 residues: CASSTDRMNTEAFF. In DNA form, the CDR3 reads TGTGCCAGCAGCACTGACAGAATGAACACTGAAGCTTTCTTT.

This clone came up a few times. The rearrangement uses TRBV5-1 and TRBJ2-3; 8 bases match TRBD2. The CDR3 length is 17 residues. CDR1 and CDR2 (germline): SGHRS, YFSETQ. Losses at the gene ends were 3 bases for V and 2 bases for J; bases not matched to a gene: 11. The CDR3 sequence: CASSSRGRGVTTDTQYF. CDR3 nucleotides: TGCGCCAGCAGCTCCCGCGGGCGGGGGGTGACCACAGATACGCAGTATTTT.

The chain joins TRBV7-9 to TRBJ1-5; 7 bases are shared with TRBD1. This CDR3 has 16 amino acids. The trim removed 5 bases at V and 5 bases at J, leaving 12 bases unmatched. Looked up from germline, CDR1 is SEHNR and CDR2 is FQNEAQ (reference sequence). Here the CDR3 reads CASSTAVGGADQPQHF. In DNA form, the CDR3 reads TGTGCCAGCAGCACCGCGGTAGGGGGCGCGGATCAGCCCCAGCATTTT.

The count of this clone is one. This chain uses TRBV4-1 with TRBJ1-1, with TRBD1 as a possible D gene (5 bases). Germline-derived CDR1 and CDR2 are MGHRA and YSYEKL. The CDR3 loop spans 14 amino acids. Trimming left V 4 bases short and J 2 bases short, with 11 bases between. DNA for the CDR3: TGCGCCAGCAGCCTCTCGGGGCCCAACACTGAAGCTTTCTTT. It translates to CASSLSGPNTEAFF.

The CDR3: CASSEGVEQFF. As DNA, the CDR3 is TGTGCCAGCAGTGAAGGGGTAGAGCAGTTCTTC. The V call is TRBV2, the J call TRBJ2-1; D uncertain. The CDR3 totals 11 residues. Germline V lookup: CDR1 SNHLY, CDR2 FYNNEI. The V and J ends lost 1 base and 10 bases respectively, with 5 bases between them.

This clone appeared a few times. V gene TRBV14 combines with J gene TRBJ1-1; no definite D call. The CDR3 totals 18 residues. V was cut by 1 base and J by 2 bases, with 20 bases left in between. Germline V lookup: CDR1 SGHDN, CDR2 FVKESK. The CDR3 DNA reads TGTGCCAGCAGCCAAGGAAGGGAAGGTGGAGAGCTCAACACTGAAGCTTTCTTT. Translating it yields CASSQGREGGELNTEAFF.

Only a few counts were recorded for this clone. The V gene is TRBV13, the J gene TRBJ2-2; D ambiguous. Per the germline V gene, CDR1 is PRHDT and CDR2 is FYEKMQ (reference sequence). Trimming removed 3 bases at V and 4 bases at J, with 9 bases between. The CDR3 runs 14 residues. CDR3 nucleotide sequence: TGTGCCAGCAGCTTGGCAGGCCTCACCGGGGAGCTGTTTTTT. This encodes CASSLAGLTGELFF.

This clone was observed at least ten times. V gene TRBV10-3 combines with J gene TRBJ2-3; D ambiguous. CDR1 is ENHRY, CDR2 SYGVKD, per germline. V gave up 0 bases and J gave up 2 bases, with 6 bases separating them. This CDR3 has 14 residues. Written as DNA, the CDR3 is TGTGCCATCAGTGAGTCAGGATTCACAGATACGCAGTATTTT. Translating it yields CAISESGFTDTQYF.

This clone occurred a few times. The chain combines TRBV10-2 with TRBJ2-1, with D tentatively TRBD1 or TRBD2 (5 bases each). The CDR3 spans 13 residues. Trimming pared 1 base from V and 8 bases from J, leaving 9 bases between. Germline CDR1 and CDR2: WSHSY and SAAADI. The CDR3 sequence: CASSELGRDEQFF. The CDR3 coding sequence is TGCGCCAGCAGTGAGTTGGGGCGGGATGAGCAGTTCTTC.

The gene calls are TRBV19 and TRBJ2-7, with 14 bases matching TRBD2. This CDR3 has 16 amino acids. Per germline, CDR1 LNHDA and CDR2 SQIVND (reference sequence). J gave up 2 bases and V 6 bases, and 6 bases lay outside the gene matches. Here the CDR3 DNA reads TGTGCCAGTAGGAGAGGACTAGCGGGGGGACCCTACGAGCAGTACTTC. It encodes CASRRGLAGGPYEQYF.

The rearrangement joins TRBV6-1 to TRBJ1-2; TRBD1 might be the D (5 bases). The CDR3 contains 13 residues. Germline V gene sequence: CDR1 MNHNS, CDR2 SASEGT. V lost 3 bases and J lost 5, with 10 bases in between. CDR3 protein: CASSDQGGYGYTF. CDR3 in DNA: TGTGCCAGCAGTGATCAGGGCGGGTATGGCTACACCTTC.

The J gene is TRBJ2-2, the V gene TRBV5-1, with D maybe TRBD1 (6 bases). The ends were cut back, 4 bases at V and 0 bases at J, with 13 bases in the middle. The CDR3 has 16 residues. Germline V gene lookup returns CDR1 SGHRS and CDR2 YFSETQ. CDR3 protein: CASSHQAGANTGELFF. CDR3 in DNA: TGCGCCAGCAGCCACCAGGCAGGGGCGAACACCGGGGAGCTGTTTTTT. Full variable domain (outside the CDR3, taken from reference TRBV5-1 and TRBJ2-2): KAGVTQTPRYLIKTRGQQVTLSCSPISGHRSVSWYQQTPGQGLQFLFEYFSETQRNKGNFPGRFSGRQFSNSRSEMNVSTLELGDSALYLCASSHQAGANTGELFFGEGSRLTVL.

The chain couples TRBV2 to TRBJ1-4; D may be TRBD1 (5 bases). Looked up from germline, CDR1 is SNHLY and CDR2 is FYNNEI. This CDR3 is 15 amino acids long. Trimming took off 2 bases at V and 8 bases at J, with 15 bases between the two ends. In DNA form, the CDR3 reads TGTGCCAGCAGTGAAAGGGGAGACCCTGGGGAAAAACTGTTTTTT. Amino acid sequence: CASSERGDPGEKLFF.

The chain is built from TRBV18 and TRBJ2-5, with TRBD1 matching over 9 bases. The CDR3 consists of 13 residues. Trimming took 6 bases from V and 6 from J; bases not matched to a gene: 5. Germline V CDR1 and CDR2: KGHSH, LQKENI. CDR3 amino acids: CASSQDRGQTQYF. The CDR3 nucleotides read TGTGCCAGCTCCCAGGACAGGGGACAGACCCAGTACTTC.